This TCR beta chain is from a study of control samples from healthy donors and cancer patients (dated by TCRdb to the early 2020s). Details on this clone: What this receptor recognizes is not known. No per-base quality is available; no much larger clone lies one base away.

The protocol used for the library was the immunoSEQ multiplex PCR assay. Not all clones reach the TCRdb copy of this immuneACCESS table, which keeps in-frame sequences only. Checked studies attribute under half of the gap to unresolved V genes and leave the rest unexplained. Recorded for this sample are about 83,000 clones; roughly nine tenths of them occurred a single time. Roughly 14% of the sample comes from the top ten. The junction carries 17 bases between V and J, which are trimmed by 5 bases and 5 bases respectively. From a lookup of the germline V gene, CDR1 and CDR2 are MDHEN and SYDVKM. The CDR3 runs 15 amino acids, cysteine and phenylalanine included. The sequence is cut down to CDR3 DNA, 45 bases in frame from base 1.

The source is a man aged 25 to 40 in good health. The rearranged segments are TRBV28 and TRBJ2-3; the D gene is unclear. Source material: blood. The CDR3 corresponds to CASSPLPGTKDTQYF. The bases are TGTGCCAGCAGTCCACTCCCAGGCACCAAAGATACGCAGTATTTT.